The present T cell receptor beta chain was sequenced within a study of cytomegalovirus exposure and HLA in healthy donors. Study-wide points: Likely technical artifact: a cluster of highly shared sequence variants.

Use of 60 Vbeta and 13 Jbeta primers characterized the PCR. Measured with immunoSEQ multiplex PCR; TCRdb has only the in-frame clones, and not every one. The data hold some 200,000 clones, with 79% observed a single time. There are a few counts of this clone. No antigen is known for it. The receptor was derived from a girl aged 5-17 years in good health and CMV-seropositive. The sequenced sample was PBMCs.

The CDR3 region is CASSLSSSTGFEQFF. Here the CDR3 DNA reads TGTGCCAGCTCACTAAGCTCCTCGACAGGGTTTGAGCAGTTCTTC. The chain recombines TRBV18 with TRBJ2-1; 7 bases fit TRBD1. From germline, CDR1 is KGHSH and CDR2 LQKENI. The CDR3 length is 15 residues. V was pared by 4 bases and J by 9 bases, with 12 bases of the junction left unmatched.